This entry lists 13 T cell receptor beta chains sequenced from one sample in a study of T cells in Graves' hyperthyroidism and ophthalmopathy. Amplification of TCR beta CDR3 regions was performed using RNA transcripts as template. The HTBI primer set was used in a first-round RT-PCR of the TCR CDR3. Each CDR3 protein gets one entry after TCRdb re-called the multiplex PCR reads with MiXCR. Of approximately 710,000 distinct CDR3 sequences listed, 17% were seen once; the top ten hold 15% to 17%. The sample comprised blood. The receptors derive from a man in his forties or fifties with Graves' hyperthyroidism.

V and J are TRBV28 and TRBJ2-5; D may be TRBD1 or TRBD2 (6 bases each). The CDR3 is 13 residues long. Germline CDR1 is MDHEN and CDR2 is SYDVKM. V was trimmed by 7 bases and J by 5 bases, leaving 14 bases between them. CDR3 DNA sequence: TGTGCCAGCACCGAAGGGGGGAGGGAGACCCAGTACTTC. It is translated as CASTEGGRETQYF. The variable domain in full, with the rest retrieved from reference TRBV28 and TRBJ2-5, is DVKVTQSSRYLVKRTGEKVFLECVQDMDHENMFWYRQDPGLGLRLIYFSYDVKMKEKGDIPEGYSVSREKKERFSLILESASTNQTSMYLCASTEGGRETQYFGPGTRLLVL.

This clonotype came up many times. This sequence joins TRBV11-2 and TRBJ2-5; 16 bases map to TRBD2. The germline gives CDR1 SGHAT, CDR2 FQNNGV. V lost 3 bases, J lost 2 bases, and 3 bases stayed unmatched. CDR3 length: 17 residues. CDR3 sequence: CASSFGTSGREQETQYF. In DNA form, the CDR3 reads TGTGCCAGCAGCTTCGGGACTAGCGGGAGGGAACAAGAGACCCAGTACTTC.

This clonotype was seen ten or more times. J is TRBJ1-3 and V is TRBV7-2, with D unclear. V was clipped by 5 bases and J by 4 bases, with 9 bases between them. The CDR3 length is 13 residues. Germline V CDR1 and CDR2: SGHTA, FQGNSA. DNA for the CDR3: TGTGCCAGCAGCAGGTCGATCGGAAACACCATATATTTT. This codes for CASSRSIGNTIYF.

The V gene is TRBV27, the J gene TRBJ1-2; D gene ambiguous. V was shortened by 0 bases and J by 8 bases, with 13 bases between the two germline ends. This CDR3 contains 14 residues. Germline lookup yields CDR1 MNHEY and CDR2 SMNVEV (reference sequence). The CDR3 coding sequence is TGTGCCAGCAGTTTATCGTCTGGGGTAAAGGGCTACACCTTC. Residues: CASSLSSGVKGYTF.

This clonotype showed up many times. The V call is TRBV29-1, the J call TRBJ1-1; a possible D gene is TRBD1 (6 bases). CDR3 size: 13 residues. Germline V lookup: CDR1 SQVTM, CDR2 ANQGSEA. V dropped 2 bases and J dropped 1 base, with 8 bases sitting between them. The CDR3 DNA reads TGCAGCGTTGAACGGACAGAGAACACTGAAGCTTTCTTT. It codes for CSVERTENTEAFF.

This clonotype was seen ten or more times. This chain links TRBV11-1 with TRBJ1-1; 8 bases align to TRBD1. The CDR3 contains 17 residues. The ends lost 3 bases at V and 5 bases at J; junction bases unmatched: 14. The germline V gene encodes CDR1 SGHAT and CDR2 FQDESV (reference sequence). The CDR3 DNA reads TGTGCCAGCAGCTTTCCGACAGGGGCGAATGATTGGACTGAAGCTTTCTTT. This gives the protein CASSFPTGANDWTEAFF.

The table lists this clonotype with many counts. The J gene is TRBJ2-7, the V gene TRBV5-1; D is possibly TRBD1 or TRBD2 (5 bases each). The CDR3 contains 16 residues. Trimming removed 8 bases at V and 4 bases at J, with 25 bases between. Germline V CDR1 and CDR2: SGHRS, YFSETQ. The CDR3 here is CARCQGAGAEGYEQYF. The CDR3 DNA is TGCGCCAGATGTCAGGGTGCGGGTGCCGAAGGGTACGAGCAGTACTTC.

In its sample, this clonotype was seen many times. The V call is TRBV9, the J call TRBJ1-3, with D perhaps TRBD1 (5 bases). Trimming stripped 0 bases from V and 2 bases from J, with 9 bases between. Germline V gene data show CDR1 as SGDLS and CDR2 as YYNGEE. This CDR3 is 15 amino acids long. DNA for the CDR3: TGTGCCAGCAGCGTAGCTCTGACAGCTGGAAACACCATATATTTT. Its protein product is CASSVALTAGNTIYF.

This chain uses TRBV7-3 with TRBJ2-1; 10 bases agree with TRBD2. V was pared by 5 bases and J by 10 bases, with 8 bases of the junction left unmatched. The CDR3 runs to 14 residues. In germline, CDR1 is SGHTA, CDR2 FQGTGA. In DNA, the CDR3 is TGTGCCAGCAGCGTAAGGGCTAGCGGGAGCGAGCAGTTCTTC. Amino acids: CASSVRASGSEQFF.

The CDR3 coding sequence is TGTGCCAGTAGTAAGGGACAGCCCTACAATGAGCAGTTCTTC. Protein: CASSKGQPYNEQFF. V usage is TRBV19 and J usage is TRBJ2-1; 7 nucleotides align to TRBD1. The CDR3 has 14 amino acids. Germline CDR1 LNHDA, CDR2 SQIVND (reference sequence). Trimming at V came to 4 bases and at J to 2 bases, leaving 2 bases not matched to a gene.

The chain is built from TRBV20-1 and TRBJ2-3, with TRBD2 as a possible D gene (5 bases). The V end was cut by 5 bases, the J end by 1 base, with 19 bases between. Germline CDR1 reads DFQATT; CDR2 reads SNEGSKA (reference sequence). The CDR3 has 16 amino acids. CDR3 DNA: TGCAGTGCTGACTATTACATGGAAGTGGGCACAGATACGCAGTATTTT. The encoded protein is CSADYYMEVGTDTQYF.

The V call is TRBV5-1, the J call TRBJ1-2; 11 bases map to TRBD1. V trimming: 2 bases; J trimming: 6 bases; junction bases outside the gene matches: 9. Germline V gene lookup returns CDR1 SGHRS and CDR2 YFSETQ. The CDR3 sequence is 16 residues long. CDR3 sequence: CASSFDYRDRGNGYTF. DNA for the CDR3: TGCGCCAGCAGCTTTGACTACCGGGACAGGGGGAATGGCTACACCTTC. The full variable domain, its missing parts supplied by reference TRBV5-1 and TRBJ1-2, is KAGVTQTPRYLIKTRGQQVTLSCSPISGHRSVSWYQQTPGQGLQFLFEYFSETQRNKGNFPGRFSGRQFSNSRSEMNVSTLELGDSALYLCASSFDYRDRGNGYTFGSGTRLTVV.

This clonotype has a handful of counts. The chain uses TRBV19 and TRBJ1-3; D is ambiguous. CDR3 size: 14 residues. Germline V gene sequence: CDR1 LNHDA, CDR2 SQIVND (reference sequence). V was pared by 5 bases and J by 0 bases, with 8 bases between. CDR3 loop: CASSPVGSGNTIYF. CDR3 DNA sequence: TGTGCCAGTAGTCCGGTGGGCTCTGGAAACACCATATATTTT.